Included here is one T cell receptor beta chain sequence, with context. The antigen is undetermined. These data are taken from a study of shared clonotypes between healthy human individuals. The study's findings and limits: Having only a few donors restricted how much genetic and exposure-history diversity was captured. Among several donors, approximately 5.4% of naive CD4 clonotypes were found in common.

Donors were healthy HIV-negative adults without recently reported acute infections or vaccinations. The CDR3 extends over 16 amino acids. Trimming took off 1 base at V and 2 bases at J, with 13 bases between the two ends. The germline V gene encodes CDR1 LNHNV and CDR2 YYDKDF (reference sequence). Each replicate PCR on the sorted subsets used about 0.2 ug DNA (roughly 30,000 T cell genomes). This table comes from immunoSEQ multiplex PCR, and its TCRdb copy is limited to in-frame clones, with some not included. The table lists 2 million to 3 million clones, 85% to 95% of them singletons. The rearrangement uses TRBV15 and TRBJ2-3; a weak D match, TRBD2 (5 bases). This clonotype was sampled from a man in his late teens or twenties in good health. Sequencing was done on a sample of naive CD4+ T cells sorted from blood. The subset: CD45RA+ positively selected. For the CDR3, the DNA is TGTGCCACCAGCAGAGGAGGGTCGCCTGACACAGATACGCAGTATTTT. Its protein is CATSRGGSPDTDTQYF.